A single sample gave rise to the 10 T cell receptor beta chains below, sequenced in a study of blood T cell repertoires in COVID-19 (TCRdb year 2020). To prepare the library, the immunoSEQ multiplex PCR assay was applied. TCRdb provides this immuneACCESS table in a form limited to in-frame rearrangements. Some clones are lacking; in checked studies, under half of them reflect an unresolved V gene, and why the rest are absent is not known. A total of tens of thousands of clones appear in this sample, approximately 84% of them only once. Jointly, the top ten make up more than 2.5% of the sample. Sequencing was carried out using peripheral blood. All receptors derive from a man in his fifties or sixties with acute or convalescent COVID-19.

V is TRBV6-1 and J is TRBJ2-1, with 10 bases that match TRBD2. Germline CDR1 is MNHNS and CDR2 is SASEGT. The ends lost 0 bases at V and 7 bases at J; junction bases unmatched: 12. The CDR3 extends over 18 amino acids. CDR3 loop: CASSEARIPSGSQNEQFF. CDR3 in DNA: TGTGCCAGCAGTGAAGCGAGGATCCCTAGCGGGAGCCAGAATGAGCAGTTCTTC.

The V gene is TRBV6-5, the J gene TRBJ1-3; the match to TRBD1 covers 9 bases. The CDR3 is made up of 15 amino acids. V was clipped by 4 bases and J by 1 base; unmatched bases: 2. Germline V gene sequence: CDR1 MNHEY, CDR2 SVGAGI. CDR3 in amino acids: CASSLQGASGNTIYF. CDR3 coding DNA: TGTGCCAGCAGTTTACAGGGGGCATCTGGAAACACCATATATTTT.

This clone has just a few counts. The chain carries TRBV11-2 and TRBJ2-3; D is perhaps TRBD2 (5 bases). V shed 5 bases and J shed 8 bases, with 29 bases lying between them. Per germline, CDR1 SGHAT and CDR2 FQNNGV. This CDR3 is built from 18 residues. In DNA form, the CDR3 reads TGTGCCAGCAGCCCATCATATTGGGAGTATCAGATATCGGGTACGCAGTATTTT. Its protein product is CASSPSYWEYQISGTQYF.

This clone was found a few times. This chain uses TRBV18 with TRBJ1-4; D is uncertain. CDR1 is KGHSH, CDR2 LQKENI, per germline. With 3 bases removed from V and 0 bases from J, the gap between germline ends came to 8 bases. The CDR3 loop spans 15 amino acids. The CDR3 loop is CASSPLSATNEKLFF. CDR3 DNA sequence: TGTGCCAGCTCACCGCTCAGTGCAACTAATGAAAAACTGTTTTTT.

This chain connects TRBV7-3 to TRBJ2-3; 7 nucleotides match TRBD2. The CDR3 runs 15 residues. Trimming cost V 5 bases and J 4 bases; bases outside gene matches: 9. In germline, CDR1 is SGHTA, CDR2 FQGTGA. CDR3: CASSPGTTSPDTQYF. CDR3 coding DNA: TGTGCCAGCAGCCCCGGGACTACCTCCCCAGATACGCAGTATTTT.

A single count supports this clone. The chain recombines TRBV15 with TRBJ2-7, with a tentative D call TRBD2 (5 bases). The CDR3 covers 14 residues. Germline V gene sequence: CDR1 LNHNV, CDR2 YYDKDF (reference sequence). Trimming shortened V by 0 bases and J by 5 bases, and 11 bases separated the two germline ends. The CDR3 reads CATSRDFRDHEQYF. DNA for the CDR3: TGTGCCACCAGCAGAGATTTCCGGGATCACGAGCAGTACTTC.

The CDR3 DNA sequence: TGTGCCAGCAGCCAAGACCTGGACAGGGCGGGAACTGAAGCTTTCTTT. Its protein product is CASSQDLDRAGTEAFF. The chain joins TRBV4-2 to TRBJ1-1; 8 positions agree with TRBD1. V lost 0 bases and J lost 5; bases outside the gene matches: 8. Germline V lookup: CDR1 LGHNA, CDR2 YNFKEQ. The CDR3 covers 16 residues.

The chain combines TRBV5-8 with TRBJ1-5; 7 nucleotides agree with TRBD1. Looked up from germline, CDR1 is SGHTS and CDR2 is YDEGEE. The CDR3 is made up of 15 amino acids. Germline trimming cut 4 bases from V and 3 bases from J; bases unmatched to any gene: 7. CDR3 in amino acids: CASSRGTDFNQPQHF. The CDR3 nucleotides are TGTGCCAGCAGCCGTGGGACAGATTTCAATCAGCCCCAGCATTTT.

The chain joins TRBV13 to TRBJ1-1; the D gene is possibly TRBD1 (5 bases). V lost 0 bases and J lost 5, with 13 bases in between. The CDR3 loop spans 15 amino acids. Germline lookup yields CDR1 PRHDT and CDR2 FYEKMQ (reference sequence). In nucleotides, the CDR3 is TGTGCCAGCAGCTTAGGGCCCAGGGTGGGGACTGAAGCTTTCTTT. Amino acid sequence: CASSLGPRVGTEAFF.

The J gene is TRBJ2-6, the V gene TRBV5-1, with D uncertain. Per the germline V gene, CDR1 is SGHRS and CDR2 is YFSETQ. Trimming stripped 3 bases from V and 1 base from J, with 11 bases between. This CDR3 has 16 residues. The CDR3 coding sequence is TGCGCCAGCAGCTCCTTTTTGGCTTCTGGGGCCAACGTCCTGACTTTC. It translates to CASSSFLASGANVLTF.